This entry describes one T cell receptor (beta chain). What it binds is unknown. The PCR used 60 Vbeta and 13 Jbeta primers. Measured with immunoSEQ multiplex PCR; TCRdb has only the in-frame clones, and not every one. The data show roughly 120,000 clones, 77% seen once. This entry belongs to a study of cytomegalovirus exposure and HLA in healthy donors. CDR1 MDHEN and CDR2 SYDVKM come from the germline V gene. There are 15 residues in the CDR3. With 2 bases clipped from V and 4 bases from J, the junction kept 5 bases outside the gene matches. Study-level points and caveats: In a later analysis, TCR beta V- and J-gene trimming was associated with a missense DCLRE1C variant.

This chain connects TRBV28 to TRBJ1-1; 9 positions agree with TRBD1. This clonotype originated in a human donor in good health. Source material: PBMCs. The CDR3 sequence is CASSLHRGHGTEAFF. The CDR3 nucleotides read TGTGCCAGCAGTTTACACAGGGGGCATGGCACTGAAGCTTTCTTT.